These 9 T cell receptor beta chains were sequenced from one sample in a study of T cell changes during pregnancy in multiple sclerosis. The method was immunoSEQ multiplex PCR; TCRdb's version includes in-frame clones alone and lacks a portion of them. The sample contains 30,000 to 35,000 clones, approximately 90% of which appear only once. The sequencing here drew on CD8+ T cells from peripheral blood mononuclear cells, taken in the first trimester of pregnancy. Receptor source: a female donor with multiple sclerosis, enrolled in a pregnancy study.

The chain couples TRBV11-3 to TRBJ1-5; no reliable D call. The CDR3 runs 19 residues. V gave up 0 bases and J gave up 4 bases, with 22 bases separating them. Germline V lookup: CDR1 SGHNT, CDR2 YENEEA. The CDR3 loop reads CASSLEVPPTPERNQPQHF. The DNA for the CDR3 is TGTGCCAGCAGCTTAGAAGTACCCCCGACACCCGAACGTAATCAGCCCCAGCATTTT.

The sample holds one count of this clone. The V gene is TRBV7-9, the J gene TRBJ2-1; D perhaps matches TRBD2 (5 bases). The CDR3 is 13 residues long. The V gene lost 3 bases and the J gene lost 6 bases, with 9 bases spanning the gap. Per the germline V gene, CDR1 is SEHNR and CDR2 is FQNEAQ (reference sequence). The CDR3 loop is CASSLGATNEQFF. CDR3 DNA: TGTGCCAGCAGCTTGGGAGCGACCAATGAGCAGTTCTTC.

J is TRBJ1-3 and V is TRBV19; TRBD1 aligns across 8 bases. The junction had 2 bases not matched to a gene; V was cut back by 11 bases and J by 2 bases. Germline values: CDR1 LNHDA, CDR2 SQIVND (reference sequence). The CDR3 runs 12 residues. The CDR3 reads CAATGAGNTIYF. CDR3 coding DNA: TGTGCCGCGACAGGGGCTGGAAACACCATATATTTT. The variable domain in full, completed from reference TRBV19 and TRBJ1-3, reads DGGITQSPKYLFRKEGQNVTLSCEQNLNHDAMYWYRQDPGQGLRLIYYSQIVNDFQKGDIAEGYSVSREKKESFPLTVTSAQKNPTAFYLCAATGAGNTIYFGEGSWLTVV.

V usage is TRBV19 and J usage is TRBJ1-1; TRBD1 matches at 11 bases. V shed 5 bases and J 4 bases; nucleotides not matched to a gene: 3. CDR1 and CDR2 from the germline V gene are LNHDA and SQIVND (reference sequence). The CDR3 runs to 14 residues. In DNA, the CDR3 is TGTGCCAGTAGTCCCGGGACAGGGGGCACTGAAGCTTTCTTT. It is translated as CASSPGTGGTEAFF.

CDR3 protein: CAISAPSFNEQFF. The CDR3 nucleotides are TGTGCCATCAGTGCTCCTAGCTTCAATGAGCAGTTCTTC. The V call is TRBV10-3, the J call TRBJ2-1, with D possibly matching TRBD2 (5 bases). This CDR3 is 13 amino acids long. Trimming pared 4 bases from V and 6 bases from J, leaving 10 bases between. Germline V gene sequence: CDR1 ENHRY, CDR2 SYGVKD.

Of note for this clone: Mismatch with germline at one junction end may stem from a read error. Written as DNA, the CDR3 is TGTGCCAGCAGCCTAGGTAGTACTGAAGCTTTCTTT. This translates into CASSLGSTEAFF. This chain connects TRBV13 to TRBJ1-1, with D uncertain. CDR3 size: 12 residues. Germline values: CDR1 PRHDT, CDR2 FYEKMQ (reference sequence).

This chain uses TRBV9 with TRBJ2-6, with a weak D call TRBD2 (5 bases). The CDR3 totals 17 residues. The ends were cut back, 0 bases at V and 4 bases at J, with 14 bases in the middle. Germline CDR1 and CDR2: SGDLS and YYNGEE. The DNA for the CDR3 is TGTGCCAGCAGCGTAGCGCCCCAGAGGGCCGGGGCCAACGTCCTGACTTTC. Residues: CASSVAPQRAGANVLTF.

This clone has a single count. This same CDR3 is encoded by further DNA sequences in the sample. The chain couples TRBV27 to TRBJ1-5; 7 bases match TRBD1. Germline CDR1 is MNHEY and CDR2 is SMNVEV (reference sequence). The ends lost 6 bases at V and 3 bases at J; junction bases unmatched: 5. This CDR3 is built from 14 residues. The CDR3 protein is CASSLTGINQPQHF. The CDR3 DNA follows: TGTGCCAGCAGCTTGACAGGGATCAATCAGCCCCAGCATTTT.

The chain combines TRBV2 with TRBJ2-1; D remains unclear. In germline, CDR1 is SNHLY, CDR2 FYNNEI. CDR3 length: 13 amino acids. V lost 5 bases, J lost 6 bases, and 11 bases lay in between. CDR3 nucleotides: TGTGCCAGCAGTCTAGGTACCGGCAATGAGCAGTTCTTC. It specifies CASSLGTGNEQFF.